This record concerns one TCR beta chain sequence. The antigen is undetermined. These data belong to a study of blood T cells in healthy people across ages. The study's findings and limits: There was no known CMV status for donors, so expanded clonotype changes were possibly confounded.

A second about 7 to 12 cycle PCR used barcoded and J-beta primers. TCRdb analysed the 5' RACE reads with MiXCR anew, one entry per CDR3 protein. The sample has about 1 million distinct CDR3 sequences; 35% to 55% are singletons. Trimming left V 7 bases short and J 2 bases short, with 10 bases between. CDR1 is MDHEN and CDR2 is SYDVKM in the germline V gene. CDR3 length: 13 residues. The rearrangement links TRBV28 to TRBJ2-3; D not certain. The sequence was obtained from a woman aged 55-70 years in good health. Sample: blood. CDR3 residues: CASTLRSTDTQYF. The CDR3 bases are TGTGCCAGCACCCTCCGCTCCACAGATACGCAGTATTTT.